This TCR beta chain was obtained from a study of blood T cell repertoires in COVID-19. Study details: Samples taken during acute and convalescent COVID-19 were collected in the United States, Italy and Spain. T cells, B-cell-depleted T cells, or PBMCs provided the cDNA or gDNA that served as material.

This CDR3 comprises 13 residues. CDR1 is MNHEY, CDR2 SMNVEV, per germline (reference sequence). With 5 bases removed from V and 2 bases from J, the gap between germline ends came to 10 bases. In the study's own analysis: Estimated nucleated cell counts came from reference gene primer amplification. Sequenced by immunoSEQ multiplex PCR; TCRdb stores in-frame clones only, minus some. That table furnishes V, J and clone size, whereas the DNA furnished D and trimming. The sample carries fewer than 150,000 clones, more than 70% recorded once. The sequence was collected from a woman between 65 and 79 years old who had recovered from COVID-19. This chain connects TRBV27 to TRBJ2-7, with D perhaps matching TRBD1 (6 bases). The sample consisted of peripheral blood. The CDR3, as DNA: TGTGCCAGCAGTAGGACAGCCACCTACGAGCAGTACTTC. It specifies CASSRTATYEQYF.